These 4 T cell receptor beta chains share one sample of origin, sequenced in a study of cytomegalovirus exposure and HLA in healthy donors. TCRdb's copy holds only in-frame clones and misses some; the assay was immunoSEQ multiplex PCR. There are 150,000 to 180,000 clones in the sample; roughly 84% occur only once, and about 2.2% lies in the top ten. The sample was PBMCs. These receptors originate from a human donor in good health.

In this sample, this clone turned up once. The chain recombines TRBV5-6 with TRBJ2-3, with 8 bases aligning to TRBD2. CDR3 size: 16 residues. V was clipped by 2 bases and J by 2 bases; unmatched bases: 7. Germline V gene data show CDR1 as SGHDT and CDR2 as YYEEEE. CDR3 region: CASSFHGGEYTDTQYF. The CDR3, as DNA: TGTGCCAGCAGCTTCCACGGGGGGGAATACACAGATACGCAGTATTTT. Based on the CDR3 plus reference TRBV5-6 and TRBJ2-3, the full variable domain is DAGVTQSPTHLIKTRGQQVTLRCSPKSGHDTVSWYQQALGQGPQFIFQYYEEEERQRGNFPDRFSGHQFPNYSSELNVNALLLGDSALYLCASSFHGGEYTDTQYFGPGTRLTVL.

This clone appeared a few times. The chain couples TRBV6-5 to TRBJ1-1; TRBD1 matches 9 bases. Germline CDR1 and CDR2: MNHEY and SVGAGI. This CDR3 region has 15 residues. V trimming: 6 bases; J trimming: 1 base; junction bases outside the gene matches: 6. CDR3 sequence: CASRGTGGANTEAFF. CDR3 DNA sequence: TGTGCCAGCAGAGGCACAGGGGGCGCGAACACTGAAGCTTTCTTT.

This clone was seen only once. This chain links TRBV11-2 with TRBJ1-1; D gene uncertain. The CDR3 totals 12 residues. CDR1 and CDR2 (germline): SGHAT, FQNNGV. V lost 3 bases and J lost 11, with 13 bases in between. This CDR3 reads CASSFLSGRAFF. Written as DNA, the CDR3 is TGTGCCAGCAGCTTTCTCAGCGGCCGGGCTTTCTTT.

The rearrangement joins TRBV19 to TRBJ1-2; 8 nucleotides line up with TRBD1. Germline V gene data show CDR1 as LNHDA and CDR2 as SQIVND (reference sequence). The CDR3 has 18 amino acids. Trimming cost V 6 bases and J 7 bases; bases outside gene matches: 22. This chain's CDR3 is CASRSGGRSGGRNVGYTF. As DNA, the CDR3 is TGTGCCAGTAGGTCGGGAGGAAGGTCAGGGGGCCGGAACGTTGGCTACACCTTC.